The 16 T cell receptor beta chains reported below all come from one sample, sequenced in a study of OX40 agonist ivuxolimab in advanced cancers. Sequenced by immunoSEQ multiplex PCR; TCRdb stores in-frame clones only, minus some. Found here are more than 75,000 clones, roughly 91% of them singletons; the top ten hold roughly 0.35%. Material: CD4+ or CD8+ T cells sorted from blood, obtained in a trial of the OX40 agonist ivuxolimab. The receptor source for this set is an adult with an advanced solid tumor such as melanoma, head and neck, liver or kidney cancer.

The genes are TRBV7-6 and TRBJ2-5; 7 nucleotides align to TRBD1. V lost 5 bases to trimming and J lost 5 bases; unmatched junction nucleotides: 5. The V gene's germline CDR1 is SGHVS and CDR2 FNYEAQ. This CDR3 comprises 13 residues. CDR3: CASSPTGRETQYF. The CDR3 DNA reads as TGTGCCAGCAGCCCGACAGGGCGGGAGACCCAGTACTTC. Full variable domain (outside the CDR3, taken from reference TRBV7-6 and TRBJ2-5): GAGVSQSPRYKVTKRGQDVALRCDPISGHVSLYWYRQALGQGPEFLTYFNYEAQQDKSGLPNDRFSAERPEGSISTLTIQRTEQRDSAMYRCASSPTGRETQYFGPGTRLLVL.

The chain couples TRBV5-6 to TRBJ2-1, with 12 nucleotides matching TRBD2. V trimming: 4 bases; J trimming: 7 bases; junction bases outside the gene matches: 6. This CDR3 has 15 residues. Germline CDR1 and CDR2: SGHDT and YYEEEE. CDR3 protein: CASSPTSGGWNEQFF. CDR3 DNA sequence: TGTGCCAGCAGCCCGACTAGCGGGGGTTGGAATGAGCAGTTCTTC.

V usage is TRBV28 and J usage is TRBJ1-2; D remains unclear. The CDR3 loop spans 11 amino acids. Deletions cut 3 bases from V and 4 bases from J, with 3 bases between. Germline CDR1 is MDHEN and CDR2 is SYDVKM. The CDR3 loop reads CASSLAYGYTF. CDR3 bases: TGTGCCAGCAGTTTGGCCTATGGCTACACCTTC.

Comments on this clone: Distinct nucleotide sequences in the sample also encode this CDR3. This chain's CDR3 is CASSPPRNTIYF. The CDR3 bases are TGTGCCAGCAGTCCCCCCCGAAACACCATATATTTT. The rearrangement uses TRBV6-1 and TRBJ1-3, with D hard to call. The V end lost 5 bases, the J end lost 5 bases, and 7 bases lay between the germline ends. The CDR3 is made up of 12 amino acids. Germline-derived CDR1 and CDR2 are MNHNS and SASEGT.

This chain joins TRBV28 and TRBJ2-7; D may be TRBD1 (6 bases). V lost 8 bases and J lost 3, with 32 bases in between. This CDR3 contains 19 residues. The germline V gene has CDR1 MDHEN and CDR2 SYDVKM. Here the CDR3 DNA reads TGTGCCAGCCCTAACCCCACGGGACAACCCTCCGTTTGGCACTACGAGCAGTACGTC. Residues: CASPNPTGQPSVWHYEQYV.

The V and J genes are TRBV12-1 and TRBJ2-7; no check of the table's D call, TRBD1, against the DNA was made. TRBV12-1 has pseudogene status. This CDR3 region has 16 residues. Here the CDR3 reads CASSPSGTGLIHEQYV. Written as DNA, the CDR3 is TGTGCCAGCAGCCCATCAGGGACAGGGCTAATCCACGAGCAGTACGTC.

The rearrangement joins TRBV7-2 to TRBJ2-7; 7 bases match TRBD1. This CDR3 contains 15 residues. The V and J ends lost 3 bases and 2 bases, in that order; junction bases with no gene match: 7. CDR1 SGHTA and CDR2 FQGNSA come from the germline V gene. The CDR3 protein is CASSLTGNIPYEQYF. In nucleotides, the CDR3 is TGTGCCAGCAGCTTGACAGGGAATATTCCCTACGAGCAGTACTTC. Together with reference TRBV7-2 and TRBJ2-7, the CDR3 gives the full variable domain: GAGVSQSPSNKVTEKGKDVELRCDPISGHTALYWYRQSLGQGLEFLIYFQGNSAPDKSGLPSDRFSAERTGGSVSTLTIQRTQQEDSAVYLCASSLTGNIPYEQYFGPGTRLTVT.

The chain has TRBV5-1 and TRBJ1-5; 7 nucleotides agree with TRBD1. The germline CDR1 and CDR2 sequences are SGHRS and YFSETQ. V lost 5 bases to trimming and J lost 5 bases; unmatched junction nucleotides: 7. CDR3 length equals 14 residues. CDR3 bases: TGCGCCAGCAGTTCGTCAGGGGGAGATCAGCCCCAGCATTTT. It codes for CASSSSGGDQPQHF.

The V and J genes are TRBV6-5 and TRBJ2-3; 8 bases agree with TRBD2. Germline V gene data show CDR1 as MNHEY and CDR2 as SVGAGI. The CDR3 runs 16 residues. V lost 2 bases, J lost 2 bases, and 6 bases stayed unmatched. The DNA for the CDR3 is TGTGCCAGCAGTTACCTTATAGCGGGGCCCACAGATACGCAGTATTTT. Protein product: CASSYLIAGPTDTQYF.

This clone was detected a few times. The rearrangement uses TRBV7-9 and TRBJ1-4; D is perhaps TRBD1 (6 bases). Trimming removed 5 bases from V and 11 bases from J, with 12 bases in between. The CDR3 is made up of 12 amino acids. Germline V gene data show CDR1 as SEHNR and CDR2 as FQNEAQ (reference sequence). The CDR3 bases are TGTGCCAGCAGCGATTACAGGGTGAAACTGTTTTTT. Protein product: CASSDYRVKLFF.

The chain employs TRBV7-2 and TRBJ2-5, with D perhaps being TRBD1 or TRBD2 (5 bases each). Per the germline V gene, CDR1 is SGHTA and CDR2 is FQGNSA. V was trimmed by 5 bases and J by 5 bases, leaving 15 bases between them. This CDR3 comprises 14 residues. This CDR3 is CASSPAWGPETQYF. DNA of the CDR3: TGTGCCAGCAGCCCCGCCTGGGGACCGGAGACCCAGTACTTC. The whole variable domain, filled in from reference TRBV7-2 and TRBJ2-5, reads GAGVSQSPSNKVTEKGKDVELRCDPISGHTALYWYRQSLGQGLEFLIYFQGNSAPDKSGLPSDRFSAERTGGSVSTLTIQRTQQEDSAVYLCASSPAWGPETQYFGPGTRLLVL.

This chain joins TRBV5-8 and TRBJ1-5; D ambiguous. The CDR3 runs 15 residues. Germline values: CDR1 SGHTS, CDR2 YDEGEE. Trimming pared 1 base from V and 0 bases from J, leaving 8 bases between. CDR3 in DNA: TGTGCCAGCAGCTTGCGAGTTTTTAGCAATCAGCCCCAGCATTTT. Encoded protein: CASSLRVFSNQPQHF.

V is TRBV28 and J is TRBJ2-1; D is possibly TRBD1 or TRBD2 (8 bases each). Germline CDR1 reads MDHEN; CDR2 reads SYDVKM. V was pared by 7 bases and J by 4 bases, with 17 bases between. This CDR3 contains 15 residues. CDR3 coding DNA: TGTGCCAGCAACGGGGGGGGACAGGTATACAATGAGCAGTTCTTC. Protein sequence: CASNGGGQVYNEQFF.

V is TRBV5-4 and J is TRBJ2-2; D not resolved. The germline CDR1 and CDR2 sequences are SGHNT and YYREEE (reference sequence). The ends were cut back, 1 base at V and 7 bases at J, with 8 bases in the middle. The CDR3 is made up of 13 amino acids. CDR3 amino acids: CASSLPQFGELFF. CDR3 nucleotides: TGTGCCAGCAGCTTGCCACAGTTCGGGGAGCTGTTTTTT.

This rearrangement joins TRBV6-1 to TRBJ2-7, with 8 bases aligning to TRBD1. V dropped 4 bases and J dropped 1; count of bases not matched to a gene: 6. CDR3 length: 15 amino acids. CDR1 and CDR2 from the germline V gene are MNHNS and SASEGT. The CDR3 loop is CASSAVDRVSYEQYF. The CDR3 coding sequence is TGTGCCAGCAGTGCCGTGGACAGGGTGTCCTACGAGCAGTACTTC.

V gene TRBV21-1 combines with J gene TRBJ2-5; the tabulated D call, TRBD2, remains unverified against the DNA. TRBV21-1 is labeled a pseudogene. The CDR3 spans 12 residues. CDR3 coding DNA: TGTGCCAGCAGCTCGGTGTCTGTGACCCAGTACTTC. It encodes CASSSVSVTQYF.